The rows below give T cell receptor beta chains drawn from one sample of a study of blood T cell repertoires in COVID-19. Some clones are missing from TCRdb's copy, which holds only in-frame ones; the method was immunoSEQ multiplex PCR. Found here are 200,000 to 250,000 clones, 84% of them singletons; the top ten hold about 7%. The sequencing sample was made of PBMCs or T cells enriched from blood (not recorded which). Source of these receptors: a woman between 40 and 55 years old who had recovered from COVID-19. Both conserved end residues are part of each CDR3. A D gene is named only where the DNA matches it firmly. Clone size is shown for a subset of rows, as once, few, many or a class of expanded clone.

>TRBJ2-1|-|TRBV5-1|TRBD2
CASSFGGGTYNEQFF
TGCGCCAGCAGCTTCGGGGGAGGGACCTACAATGAGCAGTTCTTC
>TRBJ2-7|-|TRBV4-1|-
CASSSQLAVLNEQYF
TGCGCCAGCAGCTCCCAACTAGCTGTACTCAACGAGCAGTACTTC
>TRBJ1-4|-|TRBV2|-
CASSEGGEKLFF
TGTGCCAGCAGTGAAGGAGGCGAAAAACTGTTTTTT
>TRBJ1-1|-|TRBV14|-
CASSQGEWTEAFF
TGTGCCAGCAGCCAAGGAGAGTGGACTGAAGCTTTCTTT
>TRBJ2-1|-|TRBV5-1|TRBD2
CASRRAGLADNEQFF
TGCGCCAGCAGGAGGGCGGGACTAGCGGACAATGAGCAGTTCTTC
>TRBJ2-1|-|TRBV9|TRBD2
CASSSLADNEQFF
TGTGCCAGCAGTAGTCTAGCGGATAATGAGCAGTTCTTC
>TRBJ1-2|-|TRBV6-6|-
CASISRSLSYGYTF
TGTGCCAGCATCTCCAGGTCATTAAGCTATGGCTACACCTTC
>TRBJ2-2|-|TRBV11-2|TRBD2
CASSLASGMSGELFF
TGTGCCAGCAGCTTAGCTAGCGGGATGTCCGGGGAGCTGTTTTTT
>TRBJ1-6|-|TRBV27|TRBD1
CASRFRTGSNSPLHF
TGTGCCAGCAGGTTTCGGACAGGGAGTAATTCACCCCTCCACTTT
>TRBJ1-2|-|TRBV30|-
CAWSVRVYGYTF
TGTGCCTGGAGTGTACGGGTCTATGGCTACACCTTC
>TRBJ1-4|-|TRBV5-1|-
CASSLGQFGEKLFF
TGCGCCAGCAGCCTCGGACAGTTCGGAGAAAAACTGTTTTTT
>TRBJ2-1|-|TRBV18|TRBD1
CASSSTGTGEDEQFF
TGTGCCAGCTCGTCAACCGGGACAGGGGAAGATGAGCAGTTCTTC
>TRBJ2-7|-|TRBV18|-
CASSPFRGSSYEQYF
TGTGCCAGCTCACCATTTAGGGGTAGCTCCTACGAGCAGTACTTC
>TRBJ1-1|-|TRBV6-5|TRBD1
CASSPQGAEAFF
TGTGCCAGCAGCCCGCAGGGGGCTGAAGCTTTCTTT
>TRBJ2-5|-|TRBV29-1|TRBD2
CSVEPGLADQETQYF
TGCAGCGTTGAACCGGGACTAGCGGACCAAGAGACCCAGTACTTC
>TRBJ2-2|-|TRBV7-8|-
CASSLVWRDTGELFF
TGTGCCAGCAGCTTAGTTTGGCGGGACACCGGGGAGCTGTTTTTT
>TRBJ2-2|-|TRBV7-3|-
CASSPKATGELFF
TGTGCCAGCAGCCCGAAAGCCACCGGGGAGCTGTTTTTT
>TRBJ1-4|once|TRBV7-6|-
CASSLTTLGTNEKLFF
TGTGCCAGCAGCTTAACAACCTTGGGCACTAATGAAAAACTGTTTTTT
>TRBJ1-4|-|TRBV7-2|TRBD1
CASSLGRTGVNEKLFF
TGTGCCAGCAGCTTAGGGAGGACAGGAGTTAATGAAAAACTGTTTTTT
>TRBJ2-1|-|TRBV30|-
CAWSVMGRVNEQFF
TGTGCCTGGAGTGTCATGGGCAGAGTCAATGAGCAGTTCTTC
>TRBJ1-4|-|TRBV9|-
CASSVVNREGDEKLFF
TGTGCCAGCAGCGTGGTCAACAGGGAAGGGGATGAAAAACTGTTTTTT
>TRBJ2-7|-|TRBV5-1|-
CASSGGVKSSYEQYF
TGCGCCAGCAGCGGCGGGGTAAAGAGCTCCTACGAGCAGTACTTC
>TRBJ1-1|-|TRBV7-2|-
CASSGVQDSEAFF
TGTGCCAGCAGCGGAGTGCAAGATTCTGAAGCTTTCTTT
>TRBJ2-1|-|TRBV9|TRBD2
CASSPRLAGSNEQFF
TGTGCCAGCAGCCCCCGACTAGCGGGAAGTAATGAGCAGTTCTTC
>TRBJ2-1|-|TRBV14|TRBD2
CASSQVGQAGGPDEQFF
TGTGCCAGCAGCCAAGTGGGTCAAGCGGGAGGGCCTGATGAGCAGTTCTTC